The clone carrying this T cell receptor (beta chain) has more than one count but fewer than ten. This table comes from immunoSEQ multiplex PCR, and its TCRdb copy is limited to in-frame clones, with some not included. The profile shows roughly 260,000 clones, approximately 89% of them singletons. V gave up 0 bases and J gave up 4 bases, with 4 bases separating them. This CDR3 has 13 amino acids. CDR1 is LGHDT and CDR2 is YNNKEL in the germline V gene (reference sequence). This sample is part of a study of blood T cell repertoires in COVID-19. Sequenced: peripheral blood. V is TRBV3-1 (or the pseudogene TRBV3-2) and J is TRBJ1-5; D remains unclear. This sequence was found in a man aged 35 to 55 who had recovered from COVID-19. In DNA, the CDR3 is TGTGCCAGCAGCCAAGATGTAAATCAGCCCCAGCATTTT. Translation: CASSQDVNQPQHF.